Listed below are T cell receptor beta chains from one sample, sequenced in a study of molecular identifiers for immune sequencing clone quantification. TCRdb independently ran MiXCR on the PCR reads; one entry per CDR3 protein. This sample has about 500,000 distinct CDR3 sequences, with under 30% found just once. Specimen: naive CD8+ T cells from blood, with Jurkat cell RNA spiked in. Receptors were obtained from a human donor in good health. Some libraries in this study had Jurkat cell RNA spiked in. CDR3s include the opening cysteine and the closing phenylalanine or tryptophan. The D gene is left open where the match is weak. Not every row has a clone size; where given, it reads once, few, many or a size class.

d_gene: TRBD1
v_gene: TRBV5-4
abundance: many
j_gene: TRBJ2-2
CDR3nt: TGTGCCAGCAGCTCACAGGGGCTGAACACCGGGGAGCTGTTTTTT
CDR3aa: CASSSQGLNTGELFF

d_gene: NA
v_gene: TRBV12-5
abundance: few
j_gene: TRBJ1-1
CDR3nt: TGTGCTAGTGGTTTGGAGGTTTTGCACACTGAAGCTTTCTTT
CDR3aa: CASGLEVLHTEAFF

d_gene: NA
v_gene: TRBV7-2
abundance: NA
j_gene: TRBJ2-5
CDR3nt: TGTGCCGGCAGCTTATACGGCAGGGTCATAGAGACCCAGTACTTC
CDR3aa: CAGSLYGRVIETQYF

d_gene: NA
v_gene: TRBV27
abundance: many
j_gene: TRBJ2-6
CDR3nt: TGTGCCAGCAGTTCCATACAGGGTGGTCGATCTGGGGCCAACGTCCTGACTTTC
CDR3aa: CASSSIQGGRSGANVLTF

d_gene: TRBD2
v_gene: TRBV3-1
abundance: NA
j_gene: TRBJ2-2
CDR3nt: TGTGCCAGCAGCCGACGAGGACTAGTGGGAGTTCTTAACACCGGGGAGCTGTTTTTT
CDR3aa: CASSRRGLVGVLNTGELFF

d_gene: NA
v_gene: TRBV2
abundance: NA
j_gene: TRBJ2-2
CDR3nt: TGTGCCAGCAGTGCTGGGGCCGGCTGGGAGCTGTTTTTT
CDR3aa: CASSAGAGWELFF

d_gene: NA
v_gene: TRBV28
abundance: NA
j_gene: TRBJ2-3
CDR3nt: TGTGCCCTTGGGGGAAATACGCAGTATTTT
CDR3aa: CALGGNTQYF

d_gene: TRBD1
v_gene: TRBV6-5
abundance: few
j_gene: TRBJ2-7
CDR3nt: TGTGCCAGCAGTAAACTCTTCAGGGGGAAAATATACGAGCAGTACTTC
CDR3aa: CASSKLFRGKIYEQYF

d_gene: NA
v_gene: TRBV11-2
abundance: many
j_gene: TRBJ2-7
CDR3nt: TGTGCCAGCAGCCCGTCTGCGGGCCTCCACGAGCAGTACTTC
CDR3aa: CASSPSAGLHEQYF

d_gene: NA
v_gene: TRBV14
abundance: many
j_gene: TRBJ1-1
CDR3nt: TGTGCCAGCAGCCAAGATCCCGCCGGGACACTGAACACTGAAGCTTTCTTT
CDR3aa: CASSQDPAGTLNTEAFF

d_gene: NA
v_gene: TRBV6-2/TRBV6-3
abundance: many
j_gene: TRBJ1-2
CDR3nt: TGTGCCAGCACCACGGCAGCCTACTATGGCTACACCTTC
CDR3aa: CASTTAAYYGYTF

d_gene: NA
v_gene: TRBV9
abundance: NA
j_gene: TRBJ2-2
CDR3nt: TGTGCCAGCAGCGCTACGGGGCAGAGTGACACCGGGGAGCTGTTTTTT
CDR3aa: CASSATGQSDTGELFF